This T cell receptor (beta chain) originates from a study of CD8+CD57+ T cells in acquired aplastic anemia. The wider study: The DNA of sorted CD4+ and CD8+ cells averaged approximately 3.4 ug.

General study findings and limits: Controls and patients did not differ significantly in CD8+ Simpson's diversity.

The sequenced patients had an expansion of CD8+CD57+ cells seen by flow cytometry. As to this clonotype: Its antigen is not known.

The CDR3 loop spans 16 amino acids. After removal of 6 bases from V and 1 base from J, the junction contained 11 bases not matched to a gene. The germline gives CDR1 PRHDT, CDR2 FYEKMQ (reference sequence). Profiles of TCR beta VDJ and CDR3 were generated from a genomic DNA template. In TCRdb, the reads were re-called with MiXCR into one record per CDR3 protein. The table records approximately 470,000 distinct CDR3 sequences, approximately 32% of them present only once. What was sequenced was sorted CD4+, CD8+, or CD8+CD57+ T cells (not recorded which) from PBMCs. The source is a human donor with aplastic anemia. The J gene is TRBJ2-5, the V gene TRBV13; 7 bases line up with TRBD2. The CDR3 protein is CASSSLKLAIQETQYF. Written as DNA, the CDR3 is TGTGCCAGCAGTTCGCTAAAACTAGCGATCCAAGAGACCCAGTACTTC.